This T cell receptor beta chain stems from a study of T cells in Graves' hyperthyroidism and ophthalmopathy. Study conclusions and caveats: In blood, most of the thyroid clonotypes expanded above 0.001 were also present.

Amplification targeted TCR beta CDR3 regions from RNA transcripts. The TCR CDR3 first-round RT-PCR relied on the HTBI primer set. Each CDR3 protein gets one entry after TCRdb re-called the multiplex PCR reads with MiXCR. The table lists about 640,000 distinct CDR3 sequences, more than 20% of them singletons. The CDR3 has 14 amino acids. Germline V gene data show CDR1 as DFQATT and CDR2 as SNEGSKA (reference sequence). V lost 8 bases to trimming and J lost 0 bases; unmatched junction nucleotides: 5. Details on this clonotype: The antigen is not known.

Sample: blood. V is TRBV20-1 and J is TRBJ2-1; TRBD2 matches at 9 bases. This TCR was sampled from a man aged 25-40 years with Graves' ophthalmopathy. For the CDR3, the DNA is TGCAGTTCCCCACTAGCGGGCTCCTACAATGAGCAGTTCTTC. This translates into CSSPLAGSYNEQFF.